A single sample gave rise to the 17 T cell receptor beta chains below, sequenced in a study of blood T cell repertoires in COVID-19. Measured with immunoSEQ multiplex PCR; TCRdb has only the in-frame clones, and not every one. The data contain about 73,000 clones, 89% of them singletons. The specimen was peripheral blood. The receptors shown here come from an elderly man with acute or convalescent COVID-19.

The chain's CDR3 is CASSLWGTGGEGYTF. Here the CDR3 DNA reads TGCGCCAGCAGCTTGTGGGGGACAGGGGGAGAAGGCTACACCTTC. V is TRBV5-1 and J is TRBJ1-2; 11 bases fit TRBD1. The V segment lost 1 base and the J segment 8 bases; nucleotides outside the gene matches: 7. This CDR3 is 15 amino acids long. Germline CDR1 SGHRS, CDR2 YFSETQ.

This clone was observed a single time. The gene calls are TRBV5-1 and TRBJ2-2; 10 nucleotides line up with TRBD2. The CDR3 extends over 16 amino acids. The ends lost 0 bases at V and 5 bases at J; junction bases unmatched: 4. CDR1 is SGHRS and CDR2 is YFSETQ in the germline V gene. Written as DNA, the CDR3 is TGCGCCAGCAGCTTGGGACTAGCGGGTGCTACCGGGGAGCTGTTTTTT. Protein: CASSLGLAGATGELFF.

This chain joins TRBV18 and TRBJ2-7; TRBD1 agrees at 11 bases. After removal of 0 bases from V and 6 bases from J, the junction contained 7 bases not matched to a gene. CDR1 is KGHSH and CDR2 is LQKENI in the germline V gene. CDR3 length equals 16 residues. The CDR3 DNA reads TGTGCCAGCTCACCACCTCTAGGACAGGGGGCTGGCGAGCAGTACTTC. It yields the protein CASSPPLGQGAGEQYF.

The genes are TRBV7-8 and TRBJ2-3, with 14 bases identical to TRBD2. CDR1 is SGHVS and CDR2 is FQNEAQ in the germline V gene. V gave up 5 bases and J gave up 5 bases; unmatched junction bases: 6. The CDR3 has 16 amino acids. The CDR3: CASSRATSGGGDTQYF. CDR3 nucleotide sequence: TGTGCCAGCAGCCGAGCGACTAGCGGGGGGGGAGATACGCAGTATTTT.

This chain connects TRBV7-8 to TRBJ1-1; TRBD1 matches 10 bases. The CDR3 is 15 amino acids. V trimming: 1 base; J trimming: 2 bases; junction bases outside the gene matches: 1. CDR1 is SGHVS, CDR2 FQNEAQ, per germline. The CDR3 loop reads CASSLGTGGNTEAFF. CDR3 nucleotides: TGTGCCAGCAGCTTAGGGACAGGGGGAAACACTGAAGCTTTCTTT.

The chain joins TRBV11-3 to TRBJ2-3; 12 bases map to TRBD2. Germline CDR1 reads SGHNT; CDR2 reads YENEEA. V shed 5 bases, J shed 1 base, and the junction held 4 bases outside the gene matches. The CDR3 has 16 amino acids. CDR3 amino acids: CASSPRTSGGTDTQYF. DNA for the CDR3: TGTGCCAGCAGCCCTAGGACTAGCGGGGGCACAGATACGCAGTATTTT.

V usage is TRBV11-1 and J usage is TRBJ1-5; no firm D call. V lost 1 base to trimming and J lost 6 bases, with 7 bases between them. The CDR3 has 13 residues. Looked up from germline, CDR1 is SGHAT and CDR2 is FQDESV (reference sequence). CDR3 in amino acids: CASSLGAGQPQHF. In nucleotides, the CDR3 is TGTGCCAGCAGCTTAGGGGCGGGTCAGCCCCAGCATTTT.

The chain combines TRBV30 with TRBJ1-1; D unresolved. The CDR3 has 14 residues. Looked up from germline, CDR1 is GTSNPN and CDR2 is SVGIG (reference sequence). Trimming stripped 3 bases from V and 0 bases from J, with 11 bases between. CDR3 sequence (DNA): TGTGCCTGGAGCCGCCTTGAGGTGAACACTGAAGCTTTCTTT. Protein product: CAWSRLEVNTEAFF.

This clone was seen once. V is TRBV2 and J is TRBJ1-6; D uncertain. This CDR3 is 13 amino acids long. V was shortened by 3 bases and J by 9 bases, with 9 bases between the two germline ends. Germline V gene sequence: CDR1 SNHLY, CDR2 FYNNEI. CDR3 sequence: CASSEGTFSPLHF. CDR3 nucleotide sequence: TGTGCCAGCAGTGAGGGCACATTTTCACCCCTCCACTTT.

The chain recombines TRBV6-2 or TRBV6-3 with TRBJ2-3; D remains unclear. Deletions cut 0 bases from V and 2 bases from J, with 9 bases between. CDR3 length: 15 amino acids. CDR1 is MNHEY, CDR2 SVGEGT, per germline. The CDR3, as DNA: TGTGCCAGCAGTTACTCCTCTAGGTCCACAGATACGCAGTATTTT. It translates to CASSYSSRSTDTQYF.

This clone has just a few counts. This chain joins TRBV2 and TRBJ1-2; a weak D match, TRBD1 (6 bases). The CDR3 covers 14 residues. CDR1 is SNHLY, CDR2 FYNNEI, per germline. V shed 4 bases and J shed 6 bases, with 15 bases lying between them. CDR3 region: CASSVVQGPNGYTF. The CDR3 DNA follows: TGTGCCAGCAGTGTTGTACAGGGTCCCAATGGCTACACCTTC.

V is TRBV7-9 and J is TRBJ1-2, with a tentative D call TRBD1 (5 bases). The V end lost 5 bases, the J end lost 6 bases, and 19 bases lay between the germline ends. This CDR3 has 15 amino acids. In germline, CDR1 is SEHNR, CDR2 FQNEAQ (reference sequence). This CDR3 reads CASSQSKGLIHGYTF. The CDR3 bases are TGTGCCAGCAGCCAGAGTAAGGGGCTTATCCATGGCTACACCTTC.

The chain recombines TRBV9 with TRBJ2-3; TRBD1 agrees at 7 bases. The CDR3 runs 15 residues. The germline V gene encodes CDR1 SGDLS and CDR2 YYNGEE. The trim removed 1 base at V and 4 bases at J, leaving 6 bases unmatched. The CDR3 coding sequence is TGTGCCAGCAGCGTAAGGGCCGACAGGGCAGATACGCAGTATTTT. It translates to CASSVRADRADTQYF.

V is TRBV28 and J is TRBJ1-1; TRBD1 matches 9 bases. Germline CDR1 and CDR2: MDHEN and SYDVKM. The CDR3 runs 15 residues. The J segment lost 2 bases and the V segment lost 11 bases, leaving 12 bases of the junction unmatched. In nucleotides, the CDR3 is TGTGCCTCTTCGACAGGGGGGACGTTAAACACTGAAGCTTTCTTT. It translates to CASSTGGTLNTEAFF.

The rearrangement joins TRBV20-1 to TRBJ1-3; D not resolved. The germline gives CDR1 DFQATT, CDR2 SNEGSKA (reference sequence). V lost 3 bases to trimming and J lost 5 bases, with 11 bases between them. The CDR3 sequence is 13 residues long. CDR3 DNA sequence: TGCAGTGCTAGTATGGCAGAAAGAAACACCATATATTTT. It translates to CSASMAERNTIYF.

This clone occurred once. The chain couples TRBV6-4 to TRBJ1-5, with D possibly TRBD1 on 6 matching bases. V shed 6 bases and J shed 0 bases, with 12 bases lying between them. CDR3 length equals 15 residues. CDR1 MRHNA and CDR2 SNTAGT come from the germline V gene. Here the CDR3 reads CASSPLGGSNQPQHF. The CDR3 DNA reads TGTGCCAGCAGCCCTTTAGGGGGTAGCAATCAGCCCCAGCATTTT.

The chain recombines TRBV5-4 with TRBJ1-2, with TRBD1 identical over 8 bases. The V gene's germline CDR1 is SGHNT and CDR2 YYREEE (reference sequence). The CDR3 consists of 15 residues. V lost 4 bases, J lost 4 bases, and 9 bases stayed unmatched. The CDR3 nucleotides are TGTGCCAGCAGCGGGGACAGGCCAAACCTCTATGGCTACACCTTC. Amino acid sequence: CASSGDRPNLYGYTF.